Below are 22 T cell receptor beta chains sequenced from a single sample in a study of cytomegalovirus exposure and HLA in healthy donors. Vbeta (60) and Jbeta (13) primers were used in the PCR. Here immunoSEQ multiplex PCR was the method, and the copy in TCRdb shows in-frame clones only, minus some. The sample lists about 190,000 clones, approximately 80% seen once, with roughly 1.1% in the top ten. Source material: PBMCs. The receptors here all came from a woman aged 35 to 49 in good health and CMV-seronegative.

The CDR3 DNA follows: TGTGCCAGCAGCCGCGCAGGGTCTGTTAGGGAGACCCAGTACTTC. It yields the protein CASSRAGSVRETQYF. The chain links TRBV6-6 to TRBJ2-5, with a weak D call TRBD1 (5 bases). With 6 bases removed from V and 5 bases from J, the gap between germline ends came to 19 bases. CDR1 MNHNY and CDR2 SVGAGI come from the germline V gene (reference sequence). The CDR3 totals 15 residues.

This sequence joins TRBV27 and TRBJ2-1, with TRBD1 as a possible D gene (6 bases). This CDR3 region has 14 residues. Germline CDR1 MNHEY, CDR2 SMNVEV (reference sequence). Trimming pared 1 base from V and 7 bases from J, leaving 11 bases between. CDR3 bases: TGTGCCAGCAGTTTATTAGGACAGCTAAATGAGCAGTTCTTC. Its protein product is CASSLLGQLNEQFF.

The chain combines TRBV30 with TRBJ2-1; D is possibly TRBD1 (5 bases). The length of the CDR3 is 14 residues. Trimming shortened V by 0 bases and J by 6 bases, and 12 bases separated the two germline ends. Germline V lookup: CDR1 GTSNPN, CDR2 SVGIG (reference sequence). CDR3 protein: CAWSVGLDSNEQFF. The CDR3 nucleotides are TGTGCCTGGAGTGTGGGTTTAGACAGCAATGAGCAGTTCTTC.

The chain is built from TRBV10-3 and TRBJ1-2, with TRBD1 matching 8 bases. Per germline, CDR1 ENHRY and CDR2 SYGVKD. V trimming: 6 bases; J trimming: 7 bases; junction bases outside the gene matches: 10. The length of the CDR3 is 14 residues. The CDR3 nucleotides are TGTGCCATCAGAACGGACAGGGTCCCAGTTGGCTACACCTTC. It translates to CAIRTDRVPVGYTF.

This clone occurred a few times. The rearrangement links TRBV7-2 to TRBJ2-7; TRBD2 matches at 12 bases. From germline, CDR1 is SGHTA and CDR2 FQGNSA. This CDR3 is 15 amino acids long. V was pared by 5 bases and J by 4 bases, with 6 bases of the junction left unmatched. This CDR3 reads CASSLSTSGRYEQYV. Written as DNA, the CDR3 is TGTGCCAGCAGCCTGTCGACTAGCGGGAGATACGAGCAGTACGTC.

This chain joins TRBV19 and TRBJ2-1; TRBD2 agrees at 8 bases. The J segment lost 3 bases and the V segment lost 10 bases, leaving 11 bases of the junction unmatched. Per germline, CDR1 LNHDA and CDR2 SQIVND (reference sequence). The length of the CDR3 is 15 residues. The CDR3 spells CANSTIAGFYNEQFF. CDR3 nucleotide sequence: TGTGCCAATAGCACAATAGCGGGGTTCTACAATGAGCAGTTCTTC.

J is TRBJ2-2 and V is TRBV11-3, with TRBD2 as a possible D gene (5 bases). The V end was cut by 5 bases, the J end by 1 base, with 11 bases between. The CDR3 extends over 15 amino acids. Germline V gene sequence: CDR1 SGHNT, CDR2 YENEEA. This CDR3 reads CASSRRAQNTGELFF. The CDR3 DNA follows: TGTGCCAGCAGCCGGCGGGCTCAGAACACCGGGGAGCTGTTTTTT. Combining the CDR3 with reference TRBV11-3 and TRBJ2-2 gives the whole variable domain EAGVVQSPRYKIIEKKQPVAFWCNPISGHNTLYWYLQNLGQGPELLIRYENEEAVDDSQLPKDRFSAERLKGVDSTLKIQPAELGDSAVYLCASSRRAQNTGELFFGEGSRLTVL.

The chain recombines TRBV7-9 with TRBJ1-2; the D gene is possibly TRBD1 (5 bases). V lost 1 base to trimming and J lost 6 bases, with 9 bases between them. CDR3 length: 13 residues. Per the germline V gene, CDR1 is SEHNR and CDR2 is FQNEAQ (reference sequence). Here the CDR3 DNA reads TGTGCCAGCAGCTTAGGAGTAGGGGATGGCTACACCTTC. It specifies CASSLGVGDGYTF. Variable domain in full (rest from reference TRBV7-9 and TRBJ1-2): DTGVSQNPRHKITKRGQNVTFRCDPISEHNRLYWYRQTLGQGPEFLTYFQNEAQLEKSRLLSDRFSAERPKGSFSTLEIQRTEQGDSAMYLCASSLGVGDGYTFGSGTRLTVV.

This CDR3 reads CASSLAGALNQPQHF. CDR3 sequence (DNA): TGTGCCAGCAGCTTAGCGGGGGCCCTCAATCAGCCCCAGCATTTT. The rearrangement links TRBV7-9 to TRBJ1-5, with D possibly matching TRBD1 (6 bases). CDR1 is SEHNR, CDR2 FQNEAQ, per germline (reference sequence). V was clipped by 0 bases and J by 3 bases, with 9 bases between them. This CDR3 has 15 residues.

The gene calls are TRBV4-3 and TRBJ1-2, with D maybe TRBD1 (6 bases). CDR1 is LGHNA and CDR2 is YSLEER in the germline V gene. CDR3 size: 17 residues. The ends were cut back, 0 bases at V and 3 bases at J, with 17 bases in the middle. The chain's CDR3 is CASSQDMTGARDYGYTF. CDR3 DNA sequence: TGCGCCAGCAGCCAAGATATGACAGGCGCCAGAGACTATGGCTACACCTTC.

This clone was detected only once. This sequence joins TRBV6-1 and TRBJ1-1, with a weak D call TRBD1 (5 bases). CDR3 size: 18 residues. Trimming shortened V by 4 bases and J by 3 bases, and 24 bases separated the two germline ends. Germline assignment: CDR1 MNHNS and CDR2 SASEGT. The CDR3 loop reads CASSGAAGSGIADTEAFF. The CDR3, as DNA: TGTGCCAGCAGTGGAGCGGCAGGGTCAGGTATAGCCGACACTGAAGCTTTCTTT.

In DNA, the CDR3 is TGTGCCAGCAGCTTAAGACAGGGGGCTGGTGAGCAGTACTTC. Translation: CASSLRQGAGEQYF. The rearrangement joins TRBV7-8 to TRBJ2-7; TRBD1 matches 10 bases. Germline V gene lookup returns CDR1 SGHVS and CDR2 FQNEAQ. This CDR3 contains 14 residues. The trim removed 2 bases at V and 7 bases at J, leaving 5 bases unmatched.

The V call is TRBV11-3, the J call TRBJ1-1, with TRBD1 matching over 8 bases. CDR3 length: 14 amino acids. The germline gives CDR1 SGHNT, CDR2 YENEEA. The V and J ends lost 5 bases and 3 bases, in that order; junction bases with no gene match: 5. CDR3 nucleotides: TGTGCCAGCAGCCCCCAGGGGGCCTACACTGAAGCTTTCTTT. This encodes CASSPQGAYTEAFF.

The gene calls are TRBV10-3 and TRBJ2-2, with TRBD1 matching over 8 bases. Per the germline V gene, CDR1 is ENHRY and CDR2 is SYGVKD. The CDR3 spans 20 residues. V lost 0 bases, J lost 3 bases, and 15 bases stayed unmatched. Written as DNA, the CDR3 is TGTGCCATCAGTGAGTCCGTTACCCCGGACAGGGTAAGTGACACCGGGGAGCTGTTTTTT. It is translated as CAISESVTPDRVSDTGELFF.

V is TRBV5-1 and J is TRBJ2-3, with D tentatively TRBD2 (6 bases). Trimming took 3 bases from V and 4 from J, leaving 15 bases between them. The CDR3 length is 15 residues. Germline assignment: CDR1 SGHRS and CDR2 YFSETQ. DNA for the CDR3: TGCGCCAGCAGCTCGGGACTTTTGAGGGCAGATACGCAGTATTTT. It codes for CASSSGLLRADTQYF.

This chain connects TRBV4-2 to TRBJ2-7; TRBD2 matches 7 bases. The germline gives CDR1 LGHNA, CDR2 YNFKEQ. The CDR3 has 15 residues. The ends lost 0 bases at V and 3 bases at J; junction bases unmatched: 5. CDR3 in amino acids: CASSQEWRESYEQYF. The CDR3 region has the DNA TGTGCCAGCAGCCAAGAGTGGCGGGAGAGCTACGAGCAGTACTTC.

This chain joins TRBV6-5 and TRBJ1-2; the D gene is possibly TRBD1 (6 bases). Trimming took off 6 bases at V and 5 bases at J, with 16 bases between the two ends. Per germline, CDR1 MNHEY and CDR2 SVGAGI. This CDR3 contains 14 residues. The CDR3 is CASSSRGGEYGYTF. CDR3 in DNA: TGTGCCAGCAGCTCCCGGGGGGGCGAATATGGCTACACCTTC.

This CDR3 is CASSLETGVVQYF. The CDR3 nucleotides are TGTGCCAGCAGCTTAGAGACAGGGGTTGTGCAGTACTTC. The chain uses TRBV7-6 and TRBJ2-7; the match to TRBD1 covers 8 bases. Per the germline V gene, CDR1 is SGHVS and CDR2 is FNYEAQ. J was trimmed by 9 bases and V by 1 base; bases with no gene match: 5. The length of the CDR3 is 13 residues.

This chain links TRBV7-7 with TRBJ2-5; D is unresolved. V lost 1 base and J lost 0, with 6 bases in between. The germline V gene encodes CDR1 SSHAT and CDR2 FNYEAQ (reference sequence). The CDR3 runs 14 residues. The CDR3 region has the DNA TGTGCCAGCAGCTTAGACCGGTACCAAGAGACCCAGTACTTC. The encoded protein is CASSLDRYQETQYF.

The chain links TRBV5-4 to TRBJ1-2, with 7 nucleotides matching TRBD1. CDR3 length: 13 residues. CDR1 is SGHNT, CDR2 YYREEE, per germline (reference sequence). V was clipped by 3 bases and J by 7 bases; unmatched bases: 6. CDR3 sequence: CASSSQGVLGYTF. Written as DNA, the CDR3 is TGTGCCAGCAGCTCCCAGGGGGTACTTGGCTACACCTTC.

This CDR3 is CASSLDPSGSGTDTQYF. The CDR3 nucleotides read TGTGCCAGCAGCTTAGACCCTAGCGGGAGTGGCACAGATACGCAGTATTTT. The chain is built from TRBV7-9 and TRBJ2-3, with 10 bases identical to TRBD2. Trimming removed 1 base from V and 1 base from J; junction bases left unmatched: 5. The germline V gene has CDR1 SEHNR and CDR2 FQNEAQ (reference sequence). The CDR3 extends over 17 amino acids.

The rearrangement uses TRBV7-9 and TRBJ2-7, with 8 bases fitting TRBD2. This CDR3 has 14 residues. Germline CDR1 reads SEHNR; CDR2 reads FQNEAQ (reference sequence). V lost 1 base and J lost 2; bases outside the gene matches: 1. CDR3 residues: CASSLDGRAYEQYF. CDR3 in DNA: TGTGCCAGCAGCTTAGACGGGAGGGCCTACGAGCAGTACTTC.